These 10 T cell receptor beta chains share one sample of origin, sequenced in a study of cytomegalovirus exposure and HLA in healthy donors. PCR was performed using 60 Vbeta and 13 Jbeta primers. Sequencing used immunoSEQ multiplex PCR; TCRdb keeps in-frame clones, though not all of them. The table includes 90,000 to 150,000 clones, around 77% detected once. Sequenced input: PBMCs. The receptors were gathered from a man aged 50 to 59 in good health and CMV-seropositive.

In this sample, this clone turned up a few times. The rearrangement joins TRBV28 to TRBJ2-7; D may be TRBD1 (5 bases). V was clipped by 7 bases and J by 0 bases, with 13 bases between them. CDR3 length: 14 residues. CDR1 and CDR2 from the germline V gene are MDHEN and SYDVKM. In nucleotides, the CDR3 is TGTGCCAGCAAGGGGATATCTCCCTCCTACGAGCAGTACTTC. Translating it yields CASKGISPSYEQYF.

The chain recombines TRBV4-1 with TRBJ2-4; the match to TRBD2 covers 9 bases. The V segment lost 3 bases and the J segment 2 bases; nucleotides outside the gene matches: 8. The CDR3 totals 17 residues. Germline lookup yields CDR1 MGHRA and CDR2 YSYEKL. The CDR3 sequence: CASSQVIAGVTKNIQYF. For the CDR3, the DNA is TGCGCCAGCAGCCAGGTAATAGCGGGAGTCACCAAAAACATTCAGTACTTC.

In DNA form, the CDR3 reads TGTGCCAGCAGCACGGGACTAGCGGGTACGAGGGTGAACACCGGGGAGCTGTTTTTT. This translates into CASSTGLAGTRVNTGELFF. The rearrangement links TRBV11-1 to TRBJ2-2, with 12 bases identical to TRBD2. This CDR3 is 19 amino acids long. V dropped 5 bases and J dropped 1; count of bases not matched to a gene: 11. In germline, CDR1 is SGHAT, CDR2 FQDESV (reference sequence).

V usage is TRBV9 and J usage is TRBJ2-3; 7 nucleotides agree with TRBD2. With 3 bases clipped from V and 0 bases from J, the junction kept 7 bases outside the gene matches. The length of the CDR3 is 16 residues. Germline V gene lookup returns CDR1 SGDLS and CDR2 YYNGEE. The CDR3: CASSELRGVSTDTQYF. CDR3 nucleotide sequence: TGTGCCAGCAGCGAGCTACGGGGGGTTAGCACAGATACGCAGTATTTT.

The CDR3 is CASSLASGGVSSYNEQFF. For the CDR3, the DNA is TGTGCCAGCAGCTTAGCTAGCGGGGGGGTGAGCTCCTACAATGAGCAGTTCTTC. The chain carries TRBV7-8 and TRBJ2-1, with TRBD2 matching 11 bases. V was clipped by 0 bases and J by 0 bases; unmatched bases: 4. In germline, CDR1 is SGHVS, CDR2 FQNEAQ. The CDR3 is 18 amino acids.

As for this clone: Other DNA sequences in this specimen translate into the identical CDR3. Here the CDR3 reads CASSLDVSNTEAFF. The DNA of the CDR3 is TGCGCCAGCAGCTTGGATGTATCGAACACTGAAGCTTTCTTT. The chain joins TRBV5-1 to TRBJ1-1; D not certain. From germline, CDR1 is SGHRS and CDR2 YFSETQ. Trimming removed 0 bases from V and 1 base from J, with 7 bases in between. CDR3 size: 14 residues.

The chain employs TRBV4-3 and TRBJ2-3; tentative D call: TRBD2 (7 bases). The CDR3 contains 17 residues. In germline, CDR1 is LGHNA, CDR2 YSLEER. The V gene lost 0 bases and the J gene lost 2 bases, with 15 bases spanning the gap. The CDR3 loop reads CASSQDKIAGATDTQYF. As DNA, the CDR3 is TGCGCCAGCAGCCAAGATAAGATTGCGGGGGCCACAGATACGCAGTATTTT.

In regard to this clone: One junction end does not reproduce the germline sequence, and a read error may be involved. V usage is TRBV6-5 and J usage is TRBJ2-1, with unresolved D. CDR1 is MNHEY, CDR2 SVGAGI, per germline. The CDR3 is 14 residues long. The CDR3, as DNA: TGTGCCAGCTCTATGTTAAGCTCCTACAGTGAGCAGTTCTTC. Its protein is CASSMLSSYSEQFF.

This chain links TRBV7-2 with TRBJ2-7; D gene ambiguous. CDR3 size: 12 residues. The V gene lost 2 bases and the J gene lost 4 bases, with 6 bases spanning the gap. The germline V gene has CDR1 SGHTA and CDR2 FQGNSA. CDR3: CASSLSLYEQYF. The CDR3 coding sequence is TGTGCCAGCAGCTTATCCTTGTACGAGCAGTACTTC.

This chain uses TRBV5-1 with TRBJ2-7; perhaps TRBD1 as D (9 bases). Germline V gene data show CDR1 as SGHRS and CDR2 as YFSETQ. The CDR3 sequence is 16 residues long. V lost 9 bases and J 3 bases, leaving 25 bases between the germline ends. CDR3 DNA sequence: TGCGCCAACCTAATACAGGGGGCCGGGGGGGGCTACGAGCAGTACTTC. This encodes CANLIQGAGGGYEQYF. Full variable domain (rest looked up from reference TRBV5-1 and TRBJ2-7): KAGVTQTPRYLIKTRGQQVTLSCSPISGHRSVSWYQQTPGQGLQFLFEYFSETQRNKGNFPGRFSGRQFSNSRSEMNVSTLELGDSALYLCANLIQGAGGGYEQYFGPGTRLTVT.